The entry that follows covers one T cell receptor beta chain sequence. What it recognizes is unknown. Germline assignment: CDR1 SNHLY and CDR2 FYNNEI. Germline trimming cut 4 bases from V and 1 base from J; bases unmatched to any gene: 3. The CDR3 has 16 residues. The data were taken from a study of T cell responses to AZD1222 COVID-19 vaccine. Broader study findings: The sample set comprised mostly white British donors with more females, and clonal diversity was possibly underestimated. It was only five to seven AZD1222 recipients who were seropositive at baseline.

The data were produced by immunoSEQ multiplex PCR, yet TCRdb's version contains in-frame clones alone and is incomplete. This table has approximately 30,000 clones, 86% appearing once. The source was peripheral blood, collected 28 days after the second AZD1222 dose. The rearrangement links TRBV2 to TRBJ2-2, with 10 bases aligning to TRBD2. This clonotype was sampled from an adult who received the AZD1222 COVID-19 vaccine. The CDR3 region has the DNA TGTGCCAGCAGTGTGGCTAGCGGGGGGAACACCGGGGAGCTGTTTTTT. This translates into CASSVASGGNTGELFF.